These T cell receptor beta chains were read from a single sample in a study of shared clonotypes between healthy human individuals. Assay: immunoSEQ multiplex PCR; the TCRdb copy retains only in-frame clones and omits some. The table has a few million clones, 95% seen once. Sequenced material: naive CD4+ T cells sorted from blood. These receptors came from a man aged 18 to 29 in good health. Both conserved end residues are part of each CDR3. The D gene is left open where the match is weak. Not all rows give a size; the values are once, few, many and, for expanded clones, a class.

abundance	v_gene	len	j_gene	d_gene	CDR3aa	CDR3nt
-	TRBV11-1	13	TRBJ2-1	-	CASSIPGRNEQFF	TGTGCCAGCAGCATCCCAGGGCGCAATGAGCAGTTCTTC
-	TRBV10-3	19	TRBJ2-1	-	CAIRATGTAVRKTYNEQFF	TGTGCCATCAGGGCTACCGGGACCGCGGTTAGGAAGACCTACAATGAGCAGTTCTTC
-	TRBV11-2	13	TRBJ1-3	-	CASSVLPGNTIYF	TGTGCCAGCAGCGTACTGCCAGGAAACACCATATATTTT
-	TRBV7-2	16	TRBJ2-5	-	CASSPSRGGGQETQYF	TGTGCCAGCAGCCCCTCGCGGGGAGGGGGTCAAGAGACCCAGTACTTC
-	TRBV14	16	TRBJ1-3	TRBD1	CASSEGSTGTGNTIYF	TGTGCCAGCAGCGAGGGATCGACAGGGACGGGAAACACCATATATTTT
-	TRBV2	13	TRBJ2-7	TRBD1	CASTAGGSYEQYF	TGTGCCAGCACGGCAGGGGGCTCCTACGAGCAGTACTTC
-	TRBV10-3	12	TRBJ2-1	TRBD2	CAIARLAIEQFF	TGTGCCATCGCTAGACTAGCGATAGAGCAGTTCTTC
-	TRBV5-1	11	TRBJ1-1	-	CASTKNTEAFF	TGCGCCAGCACGAAGAACACTGAAGCTTTCTTT
once	TRBV30	12	TRBJ1-2	-	CAWSVSGGRYTF	TGTGCCTGGAGTGTCTCGGGGGGGCGCTACACCTTC
-	TRBV30	14	TRBJ2-1	-	CALGKGSSYNEQFF	TGTGCCCTGGGGAAGGGAAGCTCCTACAATGAGCAGTTCTTC
-	TRBV28	13	TRBJ1-2	-	CASSLKGTYGYTF	TGTGCCAGCAGTTTGAAGGGGACCTATGGCTACACCTTC
-	TRBV5-6	17	TRBJ1-6	TRBD1	CASFRGPLSSYNSPLHF	TGTGCCAGCTTTAGGGGGCCTTTAAGCTCCTATAATTCACCCCTCCACTTT
-	TRBV30	12	TRBJ1-2	TRBD1	CASDRPNYGYTF	TGTGCTTCGGACAGGCCCAACTATGGCTACACCTTC
-	TRBV29-1	12	TRBJ1-1	-	CSNQHSPTEAFF	TGCAGCAACCAACATTCCCCCACTGAAGCTTTCTTT
-	TRBV10-3	17	TRBJ1-1	TRBD1	CAISTGGSNTMNTEAFF	TGTGCCATCAGTACAGGGGGCTCGAACACCATGAACACTGAAGCTTTCTTT
-	TRBV5-4	16	TRBJ1-4	-	CASSMGGATTNEKLFF	TGTGCCAGCAGCATGGGGGGGGCCACGACTAATGAAAAACTGTTTTTT
few	TRBV30	13	TRBJ1-2	-	CAWSVGKGYGYTF	TGTGCCTGGAGTGTAGGGAAAGGGTATGGCTACACCTTC
-	TRBV7-9	13	TRBJ2-2	-	CASSLWQTGELFF	TGTGCCAGCAGCTTATGGCAGACCGGGGAGCTGTTTTTT
-	TRBV6-1	15	TRBJ2-5	TRBD2	CASSRLADLQETQYF	TGTGCCAGCAGCCGACTAGCCGACCTTCAAGAGACCCAGTACTTC
-	TRBV14	15	TRBJ2-7	TRBD2	CASSQATLAGGKQYF	TGTGCCAGCAGCCAAGCAACACTAGCGGGGGGGAAGCAGTACTTC
-	TRBV27	15	TRBJ2-1	-	CASSSYSKHQNEQFF	TGTGCCAGCAGCTCATACTCCAAACACCAAAATGAGCAGTTCTTC
-	TRBV10-3	13	TRBJ1-3	-	CATSTISGNTIYF	TGTGCCACCTCTACGATCTCTGGAAACACCATATATTTT
-	TRBV9	16	TRBJ2-1	TRBD2	CASTKLISGVNNEQFF	TGTGCCAGCACCAAATTGATTAGCGGGGTCAACAATGAGCAGTTCTTC
-	TRBV28	12	TRBJ2-7	-	CASSSASYEQYF	TGTGCCAGCAGTTCAGCCTCCTACGAGCAGTACTTC
-	TRBV28	19	TRBJ2-7	TRBD2	CASSLTIWLGTSENYEQYF	TGTGCCAGCTCACTGACAATATGGCTAGGGACTAGCGAAAACTACGAGCAGTACTTC
-	TRBV28	14	TRBJ2-7	TRBD1	CASSSPGQGHEQYF	TGTGCCAGCAGTTCCCCTGGACAGGGCCACGAGCAGTACTTC